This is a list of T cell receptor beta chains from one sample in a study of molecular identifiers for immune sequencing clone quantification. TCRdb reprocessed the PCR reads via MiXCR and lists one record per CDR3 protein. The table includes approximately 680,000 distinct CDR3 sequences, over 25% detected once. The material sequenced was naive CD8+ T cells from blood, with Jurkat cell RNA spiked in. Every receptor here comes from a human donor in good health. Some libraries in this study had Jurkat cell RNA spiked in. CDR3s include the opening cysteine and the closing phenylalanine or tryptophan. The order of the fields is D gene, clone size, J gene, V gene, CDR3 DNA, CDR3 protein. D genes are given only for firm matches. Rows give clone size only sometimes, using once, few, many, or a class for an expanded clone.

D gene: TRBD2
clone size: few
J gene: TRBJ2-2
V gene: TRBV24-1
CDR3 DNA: TGTGCCACCGGCGGCTTAGCGGGGGTCACCGGGGAGCTGTTTTTT
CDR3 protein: CATGGLAGVTGELFF

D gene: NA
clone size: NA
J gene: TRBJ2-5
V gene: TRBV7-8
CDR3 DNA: TGTGCCAGCAGCCGCCTGATGGGGTATGAGACCCAGTACTTC
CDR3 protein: CASSRLMGYETQYF

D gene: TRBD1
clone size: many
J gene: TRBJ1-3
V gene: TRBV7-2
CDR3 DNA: TGTGCCAGCAGCTTAGTTGGACAGGGCTCTGGAAACACCATATATTTT
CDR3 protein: CASSLVGQGSGNTIYF

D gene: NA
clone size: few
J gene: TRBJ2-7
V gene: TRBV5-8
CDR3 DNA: TGTGCCAGCAGCTTGGGTCGGCCTGAGCAGTACTTC
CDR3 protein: CASSLGRPEQYF

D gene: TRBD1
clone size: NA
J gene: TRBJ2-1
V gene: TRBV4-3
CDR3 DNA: TGCGCCAGCAGCCAAGGGACAGGGGGCAAGGAGCAGTTCTTC
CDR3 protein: CASSQGTGGKEQFF

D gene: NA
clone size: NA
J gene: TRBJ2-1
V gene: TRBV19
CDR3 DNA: TGTGCCAGTAAATGGGCAGGGCCCTACAATGAGCAGTTCTTC
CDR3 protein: CASKWAGPYNEQFF

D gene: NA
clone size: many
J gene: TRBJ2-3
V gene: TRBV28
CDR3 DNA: TGTGCCAGCAGACCGGGACAAAATTATCGGAGAGATACGCAGTATTTT
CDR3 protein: CASRPGQNYRRDTQYF

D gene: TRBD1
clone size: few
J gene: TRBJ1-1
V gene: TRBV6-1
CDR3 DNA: TGTGCCAGCAGGATCGACAGGGCAACATCAATGAACACTGAAGCTTTCTTT
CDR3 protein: CASRIDRATSMNTEAFF

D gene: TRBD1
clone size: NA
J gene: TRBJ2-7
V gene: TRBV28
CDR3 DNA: TGTGCCAGCAGTTCACGACAGGGGGACCACGAGCAGTACTTC
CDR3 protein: CASSSRQGDHEQYF

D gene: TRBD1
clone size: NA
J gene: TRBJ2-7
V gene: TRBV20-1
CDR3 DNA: TGCAGTGCTAGTGACAGGGACGAGCAGTACTTC
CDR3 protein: CSASDRDEQYF

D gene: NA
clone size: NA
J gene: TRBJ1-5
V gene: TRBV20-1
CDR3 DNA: TGCAGTGCTAGAGATTACGGGGATAGCAATCAGCCCCAGCATTTT
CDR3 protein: CSARDYGDSNQPQHF

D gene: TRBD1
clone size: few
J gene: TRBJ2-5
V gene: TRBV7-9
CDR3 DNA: TGTGCCAGCAGCGTAGGGACAGAGTTCCAAGAGACCCAGTACTTC
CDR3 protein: CASSVGTEFQETQYF

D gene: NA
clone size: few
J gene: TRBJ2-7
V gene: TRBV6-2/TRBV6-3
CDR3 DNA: TGTGCCAGTACCAAAGGGGAGCCCCGCGACTACGAGCAGTACTTC
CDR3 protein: CASTKGEPRDYEQYF

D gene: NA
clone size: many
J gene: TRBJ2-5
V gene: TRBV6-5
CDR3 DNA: TGTGCCAGCAGTTACTCGACCGGACTACAAGAGACCCAGTACTTC
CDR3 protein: CASSYSTGLQETQYF

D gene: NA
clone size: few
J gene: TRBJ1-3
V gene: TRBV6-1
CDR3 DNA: TGTGCCAGCAGTGTGGAGGACTCTGGAAACACCATATATTTT
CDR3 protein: CASSVEDSGNTIYF

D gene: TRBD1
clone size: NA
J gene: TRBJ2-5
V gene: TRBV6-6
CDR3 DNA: TGTACCAGCAGTCCGGACAGGGCGTACCAAGAGACCCAGTACTTC
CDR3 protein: CTSSPDRAYQETQYF

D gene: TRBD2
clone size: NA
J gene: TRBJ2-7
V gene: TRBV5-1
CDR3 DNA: TGCGCCAGCAGCTCCACTAGCGGGAGCCGCGACGAGCAGTACTTC
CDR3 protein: CASSSTSGSRDEQYF

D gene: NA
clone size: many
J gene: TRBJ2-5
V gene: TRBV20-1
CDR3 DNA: TGCAGTGCTAGAGATGGCGGACAGTTCCAAGAGACCCAGTACTTC
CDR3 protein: CSARDGGQFQETQYF

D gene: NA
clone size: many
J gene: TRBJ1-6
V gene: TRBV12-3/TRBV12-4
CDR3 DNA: TGTGCCAGCAGTCCTGGGTCACCCCTCCACTTT
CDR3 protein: CASSPGSPLHF

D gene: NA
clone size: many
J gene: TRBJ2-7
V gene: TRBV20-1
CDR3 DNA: TGCAGTGCTAGATCGGACAGTAGTAGTTACGAGCAGTACTTC
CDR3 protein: CSARSDSSSYEQYF

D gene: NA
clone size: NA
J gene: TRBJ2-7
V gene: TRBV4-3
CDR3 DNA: TGCGCCAGCAGCCAAGAGGCTAGGGCCCTCTCCTACGAGCAGTACTTC
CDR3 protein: CASSQEARALSYEQYF

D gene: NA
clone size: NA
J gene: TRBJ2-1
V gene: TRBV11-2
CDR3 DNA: TGTGCCAGCAGCTCGATCTCGCGGGTCTACAATGAGCAGTTCTTC
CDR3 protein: CASSSISRVYNEQFF

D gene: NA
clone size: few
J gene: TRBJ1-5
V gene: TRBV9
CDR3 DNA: TGTGCCAGCAGCGTTCTTGGCAGGGTTTCCGATCAGCCCCAGCATTTT
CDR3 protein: CASSVLGRVSDQPQHF

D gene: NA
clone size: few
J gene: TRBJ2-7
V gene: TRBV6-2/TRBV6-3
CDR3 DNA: TGTGCCAGCAGGGGGACAGCGGGAAACGAGCAGTACTTC
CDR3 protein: CASRGTAGNEQYF